The 29 T cell receptor beta chains presented below share a single source sample, sequenced in a study of beta chain features in type 1 diabetes. Findings and caveats of the study: Moderate but significant shortening of TCRB CDR3s was recorded in all four CD4+ subsets from Type 1 diabetes patients.

The whole isolated RNA underwent reverse transcription, so sequencing captured expressed TCRB transcripts. The assay was immunoSEQ multiplex PCR, and TCRdb's table has in-frame clones only and misses some. The profile shows around 130,000 clones, 9% of them singletons. What these receptors recognize is not known. Input material: central memory CD4+ T cells from blood. The receptors originated from a man aged 25 to 40 with type 1 diabetes.

This clone occurred many times. This rearrangement joins TRBV9 to TRBJ2-3; the D is unclear. The CDR3 extends over 15 amino acids. The ends were cut back, 0 bases at V and 0 bases at J, with 8 bases in the middle. The germline CDR1 and CDR2 sequences are SGDLS and YYNGEE. CDR3 sequence: CASSVGQASTDTQYF. The CDR3 nucleotides are TGTGCCAGCAGCGTAGGCCAGGCTAGCACAGATACGCAGTATTTT.

This clone turned up a few times. V gene TRBV7-9 combines with J gene TRBJ2-7, with D perhaps TRBD1 (6 bases). Trimming pared 4 bases from V and 6 bases from J, leaving 10 bases between. The CDR3 runs 12 residues. From germline, CDR1 is SEHNR and CDR2 FQNEAQ (reference sequence). Written as DNA, the CDR3 is TGTGCCAGCAGCTATCCCAGGGGCGAGCAGTACTTC. Translated: CASSYPRGEQYF. The full variable domain, completed using reference TRBV7-9 and TRBJ2-7, is DTGVSQNPRHKITKRGQNVTFRCDPISEHNRLYWYRQTLGQGPEFLTYFQNEAQLEKSRLLSDRFSAERPKGSFSTLEIQRTEQGDSAMYLCASSYPRGEQYFGPGTRLTVT.

The table lists this clone with a few counts. The DNA for the CDR3 is TGTGCCAGCAGCTTTTCCGGAGTCGTCACAGATACGCAGTATTTT. Translated, it gives CASSFSGVVTDTQYF. The V and J genes are TRBV7-2 and TRBJ2-3; D is unclear. The V end lost 3 bases, the J end lost 2 bases, and 12 bases lay between the germline ends. Germline CDR1 and CDR2: SGHTA and FQGNSA. This CDR3 comprises 15 residues.

The rearrangement links TRBV7-2 to TRBJ2-1; 11 positions match TRBD2. Per the germline V gene, CDR1 is SGHTA and CDR2 is FQGNSA. V lost 5 bases and J lost 5; bases outside the gene matches: 8. This CDR3 comprises 16 residues. In DNA, the CDR3 is TGTGCCAGCAGCAGGCAGCTAGCGGGGGGTCACAATGAGCAGTTCTTC. Translation gives CASSRQLAGGHNEQFF.

The chain is built from TRBV7-9 and TRBJ1-5; TRBD1 is a possible D gene (5 bases). This CDR3 is 15 amino acids long. CDR1 is SEHNR and CDR2 is FQNEAQ in the germline V gene (reference sequence). The germline V and J ends were trimmed by 1 base and 2 bases, with 9 bases remaining between them. The CDR3 is CASSLVGEGNQPQHF. As DNA, the CDR3 is TGTGCCAGCAGCTTAGTAGGGGAAGGCAATCAGCCCCAGCATTTT.

The rearrangement uses TRBV4-2 and TRBJ2-1; 8 nucleotides match TRBD1. Looked up from germline, CDR1 is LGHNA and CDR2 is YNFKEQ. The CDR3 consists of 17 residues. Trimming at V came to 0 bases and at J to 10 bases, leaving 14 bases not matched to a gene. The CDR3 coding sequence is TGTGCCAGCAGCCAAGATCCGTTGGGACAGGAGGGAGTAGAGCAGTTCTTC. It translates to CASSQDPLGQEGVEQFF.

The chain carries TRBV7-2 and TRBJ2-2; D is uncertain. Looked up from germline, CDR1 is SGHTA and CDR2 is FQGNSA. The CDR3 is 14 amino acids. Trimming left V 5 bases short and J 1 base short, with 8 bases between. The CDR3 loop reads CASSIGGNTGELFF. The CDR3 DNA sequence: TGTGCCAGCAGCATCGGCGGGAACACCGGGGAGCTGTTTTTT. Full variable domain (remainder filled in from reference TRBV7-2 and TRBJ2-2): GAGVSQSPSNKVTEKGKDVELRCDPISGHTALYWYRQSLGQGLEFLIYFQGNSAPDKSGLPSDRFSAERTGGSVSTLTIQRTQQEDSAVYLCASSIGGNTGELFFGEGSRLTVL.

V and J are TRBV29-1 and TRBJ1-2; D is unresolved. The V gene lost 8 bases and the J gene lost 7 bases, with 14 bases spanning the gap. Looked up from germline, CDR1 is SQVTM and CDR2 is ANQGSEA. The CDR3 totals 11 residues. The CDR3 spells CSTSMAPGYTF. As DNA, the CDR3 is TGCAGCACCTCCATGGCCCCTGGCTACACCTTC.

This clone was counted a few times. This chain links TRBV29-1 with TRBJ2-7; weak D call: TRBD2 (7 bases). Trimming left V 4 bases short and J 5 bases short, with 18 bases between. Per germline, CDR1 SQVTM and CDR2 ANQGSEA. CDR3 length: 14 residues. CDR3 nucleotide sequence: TGCAGCGTTGCCCGAGAGCTAGGGGGGGACGAGCAGTACTTC. The encoded protein is CSVARELGGDEQYF.

The rearrangement links TRBV15 to TRBJ1-5; D is uncertain. CDR1 and CDR2 (germline): LNHNV, YYDKDF (reference sequence). This CDR3 has 12 amino acids. Trimming stripped 1 base from V and 7 bases from J, with 5 bases between. This CDR3 reads CATSRAQQPQHF. The CDR3 DNA sequence: TGTGCCACCAGCAGAGCCCAACAGCCCCAGCATTTT.

The chain combines TRBV28 with TRBJ2-1; 9 bases match TRBD1. From germline, CDR1 is MDHEN and CDR2 SYDVKM. The CDR3 loop spans 16 amino acids. V lost 5 bases and J lost 4; bases outside the gene matches: 9. CDR3 amino acids: CASSTTGQGEYNEQFF. In nucleotides, the CDR3 is TGTGCCAGCAGTACCACGGGACAGGGAGAATACAATGAGCAGTTCTTC.

This chain links TRBV28 with TRBJ2-2; TRBD1 matches at 7 bases. Trimming removed 6 bases from V and 5 bases from J; junction bases left unmatched: 9. CDR1 and CDR2 (germline): MDHEN, SYDVKM. This CDR3 spans 15 amino acids. The CDR3, as DNA: TGTGCCAGCAGCTTTGGACAGGTTGAAACCGGGGAGCTGTTTTTT. Amino acids: CASSFGQVETGELFF. The whole variable domain, filled in from reference TRBV28 and TRBJ2-2, reads DVKVTQSSRYLVKRTGEKVFLECVQDMDHENMFWYRQDPGLGLRLIYFSYDVKMKEKGDIPEGYSVSREKKERFSLILESASTNQTSMYLCASSFGQVETGELFFGEGSRLTVL.

This rearrangement joins TRBV5-1 to TRBJ2-5; the match to TRBD1 covers 10 bases. CDR1 is SGHRS, CDR2 YFSETQ, per germline. The length of the CDR3 is 14 residues. The V gene end was trimmed by 4 bases and the J gene end by 7 bases; junction bases not matched to a gene: 7. CDR3 sequence: CASSPGTGAVTQYF. For the CDR3, the DNA is TGCGCCAGCAGCCCCGGGACAGGGGCCGTGACCCAGTACTTC.

The V call is TRBV5-4, the J call TRBJ2-5; TRBD1 matches at 7 bases. The germline gives CDR1 SGHNT, CDR2 YYREEE (reference sequence). J was trimmed by 3 bases and V by 4 bases; bases with no gene match: 6. The CDR3 is 14 amino acids. The CDR3 DNA reads as TGTGCCAGCAGCCCAAACAGGGGAGAAGAGACCCAGTACTTC. Translation: CASSPNRGEETQYF. The full variable domain, rest sourced from reference TRBV5-4 and TRBJ2-5, is ETGVTQSPTHLIKTRGQQVTLRCSSQSGHNTVSWYQQALGQGPQFIFQYYREEENGRGNFPPRFSGLQFPNYSSELNVNALELDDSALYLCASSPNRGEETQYFGPGTRLLVL.

The V and J genes are TRBV12-5 and TRBJ1-1, with 8 nucleotides matching TRBD1. The CDR3 has 13 amino acids. Germline V lookup: CDR1 LGHNT, CDR2 FRNRAP. The junction had 4 bases not matched to a gene; V was cut back by 6 bases and J by 4 bases. The CDR3 DNA reads as TGTGCTAGTGGATACACAGGGGGCACTGAAGCTTTCTTT. Amino acid sequence: CASGYTGGTEAFF.

Comment on this clone: Additional DNA sequences in this sample encode the identical CDR3. The chain recombines TRBV28 with TRBJ1-6; D remains ambiguous. In germline, CDR1 is MDHEN, CDR2 SYDVKM. V lost 4 bases, J lost 7 bases, and 2 bases lay in between. This CDR3 has 11 amino acids. CDR3 bases: TGTGCCAGCAGTTCAAATTCACCCCTCCACTTT. Its translation: CASSSNSPLHF.

The CDR3 here is CASSDYTQYF. In DNA form, the CDR3 reads TGTGCCAGCAGCGACTATACGCAGTATTTT. The chain joins TRBV7-8 to TRBJ2-3; the D is unclear. V lost 5 bases and J lost 7, with 4 bases in between. The CDR3 has 10 residues. CDR1 and CDR2 (germline): SGHVS, FQNEAQ.

This clone was counted only a few times. V usage is TRBV27 and J usage is TRBJ2-3; TRBD1 agrees at 11 bases. This CDR3 region has 19 residues. The trim removed 8 bases at V and 1 base at J, leaving 17 bases unmatched. Germline assignment: CDR1 MNHEY and CDR2 SMNVEV (reference sequence). CDR3 sequence: CASPLPPRTGGSGTDTQYF. CDR3 bases: TGTGCCAGCCCTCTACCTCCCCGGACAGGGGGCTCTGGCACAGATACGCAGTATTTT.

This chain joins TRBV7-8 and TRBJ1-1, with D tentatively TRBD1 (5 bases). The V and J ends lost 2 bases and 5 bases respectively, with 15 bases between them. Germline CDR1 and CDR2: SGHVS and FQNEAQ. The CDR3 covers 15 residues. CDR3 sequence reads: CASSLRAGYMTEAFF. The CDR3 DNA sequence: TGTGCCAGCAGCTTAAGGGCAGGGTATATGACTGAAGCTTTCTTT.

This clone was recorded a few times. This chain links TRBV5-1 with TRBJ2-1; 9 nucleotides match TRBD2. The CDR3 has 15 residues. V was clipped by 5 bases and J by 8 bases; unmatched bases: 11. Germline CDR1 is SGHRS and CDR2 is YFSETQ. CDR3 coding DNA: TGCGCCAGCAGGACCTTACCGGGACTAGCAGATGAGCAGTTCTTC. This sequence encodes CASRTLPGLADEQFF.

The chain has TRBV6-5 and TRBJ2-7; 10 bases are shared with TRBD1. The CDR3 is 15 amino acids. Per the germline V gene, CDR1 is MNHEY and CDR2 is SVGAGI. J lost 6 bases, V lost 0 bases, and 5 bases had no gene match. CDR3 amino acids: CASSYSRTGGAEQYF. The CDR3 DNA reads TGTGCCAGCAGTTACTCTCGGACAGGGGGTGCCGAGCAGTACTTC.

The rearrangement uses TRBV5-1 and TRBJ2-1, with 7 bases identical to TRBD1. V gave up 0 bases and J gave up 1 base; unmatched junction bases: 1. This CDR3 comprises 15 residues. Per germline, CDR1 SGHRS and CDR2 YFSETQ. The CDR3 here is CASSLGTGSYNEQFF. The CDR3 coding sequence is TGCGCCAGCAGCTTGGGGACAGGATCCTACAATGAGCAGTTCTTC.

The chain carries TRBV19 and TRBJ1-5; D is undetermined. Germline CDR1 is LNHDA and CDR2 is SQIVND (reference sequence). V was shortened by 10 bases and J by 9 bases, with 16 bases between the two germline ends. The CDR3 covers 12 residues. CDR3 amino acids: CATRVINGPQHF. CDR3 nucleotide sequence: TGTGCCACCCGGGTCATCAATGGGCCCCAGCATTTT.

This clone was counted between two and nine times. The gene calls are TRBV4-3 and TRBJ2-2; D gene ambiguous. The CDR3 spans 13 residues. V lost 4 bases, J lost 6 bases, and 9 bases lay in between. Germline V lookup: CDR1 LGHNA, CDR2 YSLEER. CDR3 sequence: CASSPYRAGELFF. The CDR3 nucleotides read TGCGCCAGCAGCCCTTACCGGGCCGGGGAGCTGTTTTTT.

V usage is TRBV5-4 and J usage is TRBJ2-3; 9 nucleotides match TRBD2. J lost 4 bases, V lost 4 bases, and 7 bases had no gene match. This CDR3 comprises 15 residues. The V gene's germline CDR1 is SGHNT and CDR2 YYREEE (reference sequence). This CDR3 reads CASSISGGRADTQYF. The CDR3 DNA reads as TGTGCCAGCAGCATTAGCGGGGGCAGGGCAGATACGCAGTATTTT. The variable domain in full, with the rest retrieved from reference TRBV5-4 and TRBJ2-3, is ETGVTQSPTHLIKTRGQQVTLRCSSQSGHNTVSWYQQALGQGPQFIFQYYREEENGRGNFPPRFSGLQFPNYSSELNVNALELDDSALYLCASSISGGRADTQYFGPGTRLTVL.

This chain links TRBV9 with TRBJ2-3; 8 bases agree with TRBD2. Germline V gene sequence: CDR1 SGDLS, CDR2 YYNGEE. Trimming at V came to 0 bases and at J to 1 base, leaving 7 bases not matched to a gene. The CDR3 length is 17 residues. In nucleotides, the CDR3 is TGTGCCAGCAGCGTAGGCATTAGCGGGGACCGCACAGATACGCAGTATTTT. Its protein product is CASSVGISGDRTDTQYF.

CDR3 DNA: TGTGCCAGCGGTACCATCGGAGGCGGCTACACCTTC. Its translation: CASGTIGGGYTF. V and J are TRBV27 and TRBJ1-2; D uncertain. This CDR3 contains 12 residues. Trimming removed 8 bases from V and 8 bases from J, with 15 bases in between. From germline, CDR1 is MNHEY and CDR2 SMNVEV (reference sequence).

This clone showed up just a few times. The chain recombines TRBV28 with TRBJ1-2; D unclear. The V end lost 2 bases, the J end lost 7 bases, and 14 bases lay between the germline ends. The CDR3 is made up of 14 amino acids. Per the germline V gene, CDR1 is MDHEN and CDR2 is SYDVKM. The CDR3 is CASSLGRTDSGYTF. The DNA for the CDR3 is TGTGCCAGCAGTTTAGGACGGACGGACTCTGGCTACACCTTC.

This clone appeared a few times. The rearrangement links TRBV18 to TRBJ2-6, with D perhaps TRBD1 (5 bases). The CDR3 covers 14 residues. Trimming removed 6 bases at V and 4 bases at J, with 10 bases between. Germline values: CDR1 KGHSH, CDR2 LQKENI. The CDR3 DNA sequence: TGTGCCAGCTCGCCGACAGACGGGGCCAACGTCCTGACTTTC. It encodes CASSPTDGANVLTF. The entire variable domain, with the rest obtained from reference TRBV18 and TRBJ2-6, is as follows: NAGVMQNPRHLVRRRGQEARLRCSPMKGHSHVYWYRQLPEEGLKFMVYLQKENIIDESGMPKERFSAEFPKEGPSILRIQQVVRGDSAAYFCASSPTDGANVLTFGAGSRLTVL.